This passage covers 15 T cell receptor beta chains from one sample sequenced in a study of blood T cell repertoires in COVID-19. Sequencing was performed with immunoSEQ multiplex PCR; in TCRdb, only in-frame clones are kept and a portion is missing. In the table there are about 54,000 clones, 65% to 90% of which are singletons. Sequencing input: peripheral blood. Source of these receptors: a human donor in a cohort sampled during active COVID-19.

The chain links TRBV19 to TRBJ2-3; 7 bases are a match to TRBD1. J was trimmed by 6 bases and V by 4 bases; bases with no gene match: 4. This CDR3 comprises 13 residues. The V gene's germline CDR1 is LNHDA and CDR2 SQIVND (reference sequence). The CDR3 region has the DNA TGTGCCAGTAGTAGAACAGGGGATGATACGCAGTATTTT. Encoded protein: CASSRTGDDTQYF.

The chain carries TRBV11-3 and TRBJ2-2; 15 nucleotides line up with TRBD2. The CDR3 has 19 residues. Per germline, CDR1 SGHNT and CDR2 YENEEA. J lost 2 bases, V lost 5 bases, and 9 bases had no gene match. DNA for the CDR3: TGTGCCAGCAGCCCTGGCTGGACTAGCGGGAGGGCCAACACCGGGGAGCTGTTTTTT. Translating it yields CASSPGWTSGRANTGELFF.

CDR3 residues: CASRRTGAAAEQYF. The CDR3 DNA is TGTGCCAGTAGGCGTACAGGGGCGGCAGCCGAGCAGTACTTC. The rearrangement uses TRBV19 and TRBJ2-7, with 7 bases aligning to TRBD1. There are 14 residues in the CDR3. J gave up 6 bases and V 6 bases, and 11 bases lay outside the gene matches. CDR1 is LNHDA, CDR2 SQIVND, per germline (reference sequence). The full variable domain, rest sourced from reference TRBV19 and TRBJ2-7, is DGGITQSPKYLFRKEGQNVTLSCEQNLNHDAMYWYRQDPGQGLRLIYYSQIVNDFQKGDIAEGYSVSREKKESFPLTVTSAQKNPTAFYLCASRRTGAAAEQYFGPGTRLTVT.

The chain is built from TRBV27 and TRBJ2-7; perhaps TRBD1 as D (6 bases). Trimming left V 6 bases short and J 5 bases short, with 14 bases between. The CDR3 consists of 13 residues. In germline, CDR1 is MNHEY, CDR2 SMNVEV (reference sequence). This chain's CDR3 is CASRRDISNEQYF. The CDR3 coding sequence is TGTGCCAGCAGACGGGACATCAGCAACGAGCAGTACTTC.

In nucleotides, the CDR3 is TGTGCCAGCAGTTTCTCACAGGGGGGTAATGGCTACACCTTC. Translated, it gives CASSFSQGGNGYTF. V and J are TRBV27 and TRBJ1-2, with TRBD1 matching over 8 bases. J lost 6 bases, V lost 3 bases, and 6 bases had no gene match. In germline, CDR1 is MNHEY, CDR2 SMNVEV (reference sequence). The CDR3 sequence is 14 residues long.

The V gene is TRBV2, the J gene TRBJ2-2, with 7 bases identical to TRBD2. This CDR3 is 15 amino acids long. Trimming took 4 bases from V and 5 from J; bases not matched to a gene: 7. The germline CDR1 and CDR2 sequences are SNHLY and FYNNEI. CDR3 sequence reads: CASSAAGDRTGELFF. As DNA, the CDR3 is TGTGCCAGCAGTGCGGCGGGAGACCGTACCGGGGAGCTGTTTTTT.

V is TRBV9 and J is TRBJ2-5, with D uncertain. Germline CDR1 reads SGDLS; CDR2 reads YYNGEE. V was cut by 0 bases and J by 5 bases, with 8 bases left in between. This CDR3 contains 13 residues. CDR3 in amino acids: CASSVGLQETQYF. In nucleotides, the CDR3 is TGTGCCAGCAGCGTAGGCCTGCAGGAGACCCAGTACTTC.

The chain is built from TRBV7-8 and TRBJ2-1, with a weak D call TRBD2 (6 bases). Germline V gene sequence: CDR1 SGHVS, CDR2 FQNEAQ. V gave up 5 bases and J gave up 5 bases, with 16 bases separating them. The CDR3 contains 15 residues. The CDR3: CASSLGLSNDNEQFF. CDR3 nucleotides: TGTGCCAGCAGCCTGGGACTTAGTAACGACAATGAGCAGTTCTTC.

In its sample, this clone was seen a few times. This chain links TRBV27 with TRBJ1-6; the match to TRBD1 covers 7 bases. Looked up from germline, CDR1 is MNHEY and CDR2 is SMNVEV (reference sequence). Trimming at V came to 1 base and at J to 7 bases, leaving 10 bases not matched to a gene. The CDR3 has 17 amino acids. Written as DNA, the CDR3 is TGTGCCAGCAGTTTATTTGGCGGAGGGGGCGGGAATTCACCCCTCCACTTT. Translation gives CASSLFGGGGGNSPLHF.

This clone appeared a few times. J is TRBJ2-1 and V is TRBV2; TRBD1 matches 8 bases. Germline-derived CDR1 and CDR2 are SNHLY and FYNNEI. CDR3 length equals 14 residues. J lost 2 bases, V lost 9 bases, and 6 bases had no gene match. CDR3 sequence: CASGQGQPYNEQFF. CDR3 sequence (DNA): TGTGCCAGTGGACAGGGACAGCCCTACAATGAGCAGTTCTTC. The whole variable domain, remainder taken from reference TRBV2 and TRBJ2-1, is EPEVTQTPSHQVTQMGQEVILRCVPISNHLYFYWYRQILGQKVEFLVSFYNNEISEKSEIFDDQFSVERPDGSNFTLKIRSTKLEDSAMYFCASGQGQPYNEQFFGPGTRLTVL.

The chain combines TRBV27 with TRBJ2-7; 8 bases fit TRBD2. The V segment lost 10 bases and the J segment 6 bases; nucleotides outside the gene matches: 5. CDR3 length: 11 residues. Germline-derived CDR1 and CDR2 are MNHEY and SMNVEV (reference sequence). The CDR3 here is CATGRGFEQYF. The CDR3 region has the DNA TGTGCCACCGGGAGGGGTTTCGAGCAGTACTTC.

The rearrangement joins TRBV27 to TRBJ2-7, with 9 nucleotides matching TRBD2. The CDR3 runs 14 residues. V lost 3 bases, J lost 2 bases, and 2 bases stayed unmatched. Germline lookup yields CDR1 MNHEY and CDR2 SMNVEV (reference sequence). The CDR3: CASSFASGAYEQYF. CDR3 bases: TGTGCCAGCAGTTTTGCTAGCGGGGCCTACGAGCAGTACTTC.

The chain recombines TRBV30 with TRBJ1-1; D gene ambiguous. CDR3 length equals 12 residues. V lost 4 bases to trimming and J lost 3 bases, with 9 bases between them. Germline CDR1 is GTSNPN and CDR2 is SVGIG (reference sequence). CDR3 DNA sequence: TGTGCCTGGAAGATGAGGGACACTGAAGCTTTCTTT. This codes for CAWKMRDTEAFF. The entire variable domain, with the rest obtained from reference TRBV30 and TRBJ1-1, is as follows: SQTIHQWPATLVQPVGSPLSLECTVEGTSNPNLYWYRQAAGRGLQLLFYSVGIGQISSEVPQNLSASRPQDRQFILSSKKLLLSDSGFYLCAWKMRDTEAFFGQGTRLTVV.

Comment on this clone: Other nucleotide sequences from this sample produce the same CDR3. The chain is built from TRBV30 and TRBJ2-7, with D possibly matching TRBD2 (6 bases). Germline V gene sequence: CDR1 GTSNPN, CDR2 SVGIG (reference sequence). The CDR3 has 12 residues. V was cut by 0 bases and J by 6 bases, with 9 bases left in between. In DNA, the CDR3 is TGTGCCTGGAGTGTACGGGGAGGCGAGCAGTACTTC. Translated: CAWSVRGGEQYF.

The chain joins TRBV5-4 to TRBJ1-1, with 9 bases matching TRBD1. With 5 bases clipped from V and 7 bases from J, the junction kept 6 bases outside the gene matches. The CDR3 is made up of 13 amino acids. CDR1 and CDR2 (germline): SGHNT, YYREEE (reference sequence). The chain's CDR3 is CASSYDRGGEAFF. The CDR3 nucleotides are TGTGCCAGCAGTTATGACAGGGGGGGTGAAGCTTTCTTT.